This TCR beta chain originates from a study of identical twins. Overall study findings and caveats: Invariant MAIT and iNKT cells may have partly biased zero-insertion analyses.

The CDR3 covers 15 residues. Germline V CDR1 and CDR2: WNHNN, SYGVQD (reference sequence). Trimming took 5 bases from V and 2 from J, leaving 16 bases between them. Remarks on this clonotype: Antigen specificity is unknown.

TCRdb reanalysed the 5' RACE reads using MiXCR and keeps one entry per CDR3 protein. This table has 310,000 or so distinct CDR3 sequences, 6.5% to 9.5% appearing once. In addition, the sample was reused for a study of yellow fever vaccine responses in identical twins. That publication notes: Vaccine-induced T cell responses in twins were reportedly observed to appear partly convergent, partly personalized.

The origin of this receptor is a woman between 18 and 29 years old in good health. V usage is TRBV10-1 and J usage is TRBJ2-7; D possibly uses TRBD1 or TRBD2 (5 bases each). Sequencing used memory (CD45RO+) T cells sorted from blood. CDR3 loop: CASSSTGTGTYEQYF. The CDR3 nucleotides read TGCGCCAGCAGTAGTACCGGGACGGGTACCTACGAGCAGTACTTC.